This T cell receptor beta chain was observed in a study of blood T cell repertoires in COVID-19. Germline CDR1 and CDR2: MDHEN and SYDVKM. Trimming shortened V by 6 bases and J by 5 bases, and 19 bases separated the two germline ends. This CDR3 has 15 amino acids. Here immunoSEQ multiplex PCR was the method, and the copy in TCRdb shows in-frame clones only, minus some. The profile shows under 400,000 clones, roughly 89% of them singletons. Only one count was recorded for this clone. The chain uses TRBV28 and TRBJ1-2; D is perhaps TRBD1 (6 bases). The clonotype comes from a woman in her sixties with COVID-19, enrolled during active disease. The sample consisted of peripheral blood. As DNA, the CDR3 is TGTGCCAGCAGGGGTGAGGGGGAAGGCTCTTATGGCTACACCTTC. Residues: CASRGEGEGSYGYTF.